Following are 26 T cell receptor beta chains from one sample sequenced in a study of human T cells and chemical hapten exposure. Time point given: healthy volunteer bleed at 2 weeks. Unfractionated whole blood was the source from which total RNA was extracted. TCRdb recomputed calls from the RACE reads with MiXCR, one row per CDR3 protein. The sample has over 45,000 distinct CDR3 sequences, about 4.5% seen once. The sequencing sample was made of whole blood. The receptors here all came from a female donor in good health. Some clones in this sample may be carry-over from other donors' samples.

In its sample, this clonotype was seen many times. This chain's CDR3 is CAISESERGWEDTQYF. In DNA form, the CDR3 reads TGTGCCATCAGTGAGTCTGAGCGGGGGTGGGAAGATACGCAGTATTTT. This chain joins TRBV10-3 and TRBJ2-3; 8 bases are a match to TRBD2. The trim removed 0 bases at V and 5 bases at J, leaving 7 bases unmatched. This CDR3 is 16 amino acids long. In germline, CDR1 is ENHRY, CDR2 SYGVKD.

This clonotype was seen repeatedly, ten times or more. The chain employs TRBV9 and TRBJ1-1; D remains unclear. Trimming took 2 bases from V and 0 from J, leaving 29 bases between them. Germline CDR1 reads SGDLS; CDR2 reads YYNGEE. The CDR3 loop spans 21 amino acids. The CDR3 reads CASSVSSVLAEPSEMNTEAFF. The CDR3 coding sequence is TGTGCCAGCAGCGTCAGTAGTGTGTTGGCCGAACCCTCCGAGATGAACACTGAAGCTTTCTTT.

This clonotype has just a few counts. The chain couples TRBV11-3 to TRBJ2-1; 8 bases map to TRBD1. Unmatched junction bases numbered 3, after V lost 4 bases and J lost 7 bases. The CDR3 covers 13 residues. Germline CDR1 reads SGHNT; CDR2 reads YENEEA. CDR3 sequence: CASSSRTGNEQFF. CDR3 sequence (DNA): TGTGCCAGCAGCTCCCGGACAGGGAATGAGCAGTTCTTC.

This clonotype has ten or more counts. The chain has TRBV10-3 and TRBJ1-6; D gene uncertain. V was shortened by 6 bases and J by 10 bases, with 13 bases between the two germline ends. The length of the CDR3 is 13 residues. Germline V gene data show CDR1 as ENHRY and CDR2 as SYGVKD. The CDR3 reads CAIRGMGDSPLHF. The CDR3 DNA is TGTGCCATCAGGGGAATGGGTGACTCACCCCTCCACTTT.

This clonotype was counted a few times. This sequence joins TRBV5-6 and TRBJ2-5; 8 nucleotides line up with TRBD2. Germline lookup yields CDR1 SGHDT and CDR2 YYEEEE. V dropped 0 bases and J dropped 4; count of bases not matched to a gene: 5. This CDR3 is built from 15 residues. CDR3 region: CASSLAAGGRETQYF. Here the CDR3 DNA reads TGTGCCAGCAGCTTGGCCGCGGGGGGCAGAGAGACCCAGTACTTC.

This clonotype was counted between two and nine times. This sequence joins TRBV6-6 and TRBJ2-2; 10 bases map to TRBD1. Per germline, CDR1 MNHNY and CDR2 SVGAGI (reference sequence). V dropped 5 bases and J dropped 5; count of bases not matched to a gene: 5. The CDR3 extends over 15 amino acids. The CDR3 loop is CASSGTGAITGELFF. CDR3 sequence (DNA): TGTGCCAGCAGTGGGACAGGGGCGATTACCGGGGAGCTGTTTTTT.

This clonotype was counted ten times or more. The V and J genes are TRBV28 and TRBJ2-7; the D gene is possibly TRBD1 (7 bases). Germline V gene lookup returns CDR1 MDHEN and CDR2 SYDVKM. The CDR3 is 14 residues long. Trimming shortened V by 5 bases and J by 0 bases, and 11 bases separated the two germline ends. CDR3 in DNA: TGTGCCAGCAGTCCGCGGGACAGCTCCTACGAGCAGTACTTC. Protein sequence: CASSPRDSSYEQYF.

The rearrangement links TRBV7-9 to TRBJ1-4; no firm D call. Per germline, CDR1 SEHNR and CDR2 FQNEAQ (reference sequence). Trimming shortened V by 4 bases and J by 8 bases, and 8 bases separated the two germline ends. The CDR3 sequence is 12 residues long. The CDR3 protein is CASSSLGEKLFF. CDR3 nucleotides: TGTGCCAGCAGCTCCCTCGGGGAAAAACTGTTTTTT.

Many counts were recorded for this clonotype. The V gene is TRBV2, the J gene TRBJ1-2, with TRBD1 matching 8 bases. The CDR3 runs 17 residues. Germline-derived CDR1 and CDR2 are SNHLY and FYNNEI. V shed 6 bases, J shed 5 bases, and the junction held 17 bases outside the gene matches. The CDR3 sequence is CASRRDRGPVTSYGYTF. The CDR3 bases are TGTGCCAGCAGGCGTGACAGGGGCCCCGTTACTTCATATGGCTACACCTTC.

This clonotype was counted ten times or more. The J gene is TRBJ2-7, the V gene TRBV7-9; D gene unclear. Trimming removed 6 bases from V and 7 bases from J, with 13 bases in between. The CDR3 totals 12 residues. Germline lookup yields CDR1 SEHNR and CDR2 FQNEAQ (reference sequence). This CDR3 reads CASSHSRLEQYF. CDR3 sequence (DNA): TGTGCCAGCAGTCATAGCAGGCTAGAGCAGTACTTC.

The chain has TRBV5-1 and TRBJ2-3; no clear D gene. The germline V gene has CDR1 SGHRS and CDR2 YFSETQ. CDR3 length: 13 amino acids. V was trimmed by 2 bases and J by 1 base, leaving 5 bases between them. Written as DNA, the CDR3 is TGCGCCAGCAGCTTCGGTGGCACAGATACGCAGTATTTT. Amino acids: CASSFGGTDTQYF.

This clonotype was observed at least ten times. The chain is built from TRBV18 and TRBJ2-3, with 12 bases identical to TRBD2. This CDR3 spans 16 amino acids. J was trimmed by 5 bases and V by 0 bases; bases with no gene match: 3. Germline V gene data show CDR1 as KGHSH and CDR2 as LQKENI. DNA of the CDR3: TGTGCCAGCTCACCACCGACTAGCGGGGGAGGAGATACGCAGTATTTT. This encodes CASSPPTSGGGDTQYF. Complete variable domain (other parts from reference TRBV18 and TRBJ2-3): NAGVMQNPRHLVRRRGQEARLRCSPMKGHSHVYWYRQLPEEGLKFMVYLQKENIIDESGMPKERFSAEFPKEGPSILRIQQVVRGDSAAYFCASSPPTSGGGDTQYFGPGTRLTVL.

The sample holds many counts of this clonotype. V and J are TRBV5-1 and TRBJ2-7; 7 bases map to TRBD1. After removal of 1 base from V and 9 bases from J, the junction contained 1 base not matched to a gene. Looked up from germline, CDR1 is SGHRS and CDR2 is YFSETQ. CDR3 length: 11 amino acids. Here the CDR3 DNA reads TGCGCCAGCAGCTTGACAGGGGCGCAGTACTTC. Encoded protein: CASSLTGAQYF.

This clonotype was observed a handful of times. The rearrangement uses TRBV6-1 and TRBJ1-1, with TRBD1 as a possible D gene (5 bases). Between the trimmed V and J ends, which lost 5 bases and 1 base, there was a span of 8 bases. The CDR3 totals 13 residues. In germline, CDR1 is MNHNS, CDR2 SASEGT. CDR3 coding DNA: TGTGCCAGCAGTATTGACAGGAACACTGAAGCTTTCTTT. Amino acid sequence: CASSIDRNTEAFF.

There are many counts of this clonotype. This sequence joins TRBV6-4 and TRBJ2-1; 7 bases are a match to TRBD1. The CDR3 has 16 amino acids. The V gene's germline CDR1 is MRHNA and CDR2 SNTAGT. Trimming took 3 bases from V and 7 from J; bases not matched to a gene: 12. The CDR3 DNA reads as TGTGCCAGCAGTGATTCCGGGACAGAGATAGTGAATGAGCAGTTCTTC. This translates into CASSDSGTEIVNEQFF.

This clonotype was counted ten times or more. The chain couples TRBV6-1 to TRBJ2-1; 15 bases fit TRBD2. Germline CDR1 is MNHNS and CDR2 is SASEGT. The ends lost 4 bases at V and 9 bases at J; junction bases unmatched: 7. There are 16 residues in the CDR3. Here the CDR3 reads CASSGAGTSGGREQFF. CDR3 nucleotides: TGTGCCAGCAGTGGCGCCGGGACTAGCGGGGGGCGTGAGCAGTTCTTC.

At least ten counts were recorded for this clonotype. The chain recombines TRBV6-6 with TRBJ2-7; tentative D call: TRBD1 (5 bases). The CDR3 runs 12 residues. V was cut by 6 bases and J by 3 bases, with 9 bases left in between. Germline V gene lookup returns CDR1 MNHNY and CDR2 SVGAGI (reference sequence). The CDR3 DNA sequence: TGTGCCAGCAGACAGGCCGACTACGAGCAGTACTTC. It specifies CASRQADYEQYF.

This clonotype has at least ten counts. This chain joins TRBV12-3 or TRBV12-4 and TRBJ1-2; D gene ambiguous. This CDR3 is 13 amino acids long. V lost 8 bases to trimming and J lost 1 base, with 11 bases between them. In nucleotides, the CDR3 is TGTGCCAGCGGGATGCAGGTTAACTATGGCTACACCTTC. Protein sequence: CASGMQVNYGYTF.

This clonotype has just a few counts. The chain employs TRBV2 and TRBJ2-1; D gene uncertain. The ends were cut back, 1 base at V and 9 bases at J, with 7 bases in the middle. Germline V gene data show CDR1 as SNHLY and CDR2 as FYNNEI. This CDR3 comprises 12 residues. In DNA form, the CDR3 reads TGTGCCAGCAGTGAAGGGTTCGGTGAGCAGTTCTTC. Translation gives CASSEGFGEQFF.

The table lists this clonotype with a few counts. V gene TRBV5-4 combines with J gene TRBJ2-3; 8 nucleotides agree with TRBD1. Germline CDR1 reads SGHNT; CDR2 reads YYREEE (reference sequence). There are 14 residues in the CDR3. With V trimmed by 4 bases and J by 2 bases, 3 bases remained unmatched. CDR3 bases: TGTGCCAGCAGCACAGGGGGTAACACAGATACGCAGTATTTT. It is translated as CASSTGGNTDTQYF. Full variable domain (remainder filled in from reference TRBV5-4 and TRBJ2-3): ETGVTQSPTHLIKTRGQQVTLRCSSQSGHNTVSWYQQALGQGPQFIFQYYREEENGRGNFPPRFSGLQFPNYSSELNVNALELDDSALYLCASSTGGNTDTQYFGPGTRLTVL.

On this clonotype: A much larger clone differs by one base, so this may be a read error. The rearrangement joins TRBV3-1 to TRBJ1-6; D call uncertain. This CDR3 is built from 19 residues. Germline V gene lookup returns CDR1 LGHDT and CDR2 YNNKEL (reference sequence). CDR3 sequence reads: CASSQDWTEDRLYNSPLNF. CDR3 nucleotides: TGTGCCAGCAGCCAAGATTGGACCGAGGATAGATTATATAATTCACCCCTCAACTTT.

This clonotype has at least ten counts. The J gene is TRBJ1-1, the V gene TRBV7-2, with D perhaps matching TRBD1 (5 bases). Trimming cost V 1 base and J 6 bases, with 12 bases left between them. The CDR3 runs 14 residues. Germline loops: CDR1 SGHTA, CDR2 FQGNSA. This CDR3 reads CASSLDRLFPEAFF. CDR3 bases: TGTGCCAGCAGCTTAGACAGGCTCTTTCCTGAAGCTTTCTTT.

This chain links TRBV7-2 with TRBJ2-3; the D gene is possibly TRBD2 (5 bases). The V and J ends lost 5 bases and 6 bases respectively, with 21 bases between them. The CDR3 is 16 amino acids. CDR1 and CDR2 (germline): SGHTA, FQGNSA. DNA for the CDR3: TGTGCCAGCAGCACCGGGGTGGACCCATGGGCGGATACGCAGTATTTT. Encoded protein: CASSTGVDPWADTQYF.

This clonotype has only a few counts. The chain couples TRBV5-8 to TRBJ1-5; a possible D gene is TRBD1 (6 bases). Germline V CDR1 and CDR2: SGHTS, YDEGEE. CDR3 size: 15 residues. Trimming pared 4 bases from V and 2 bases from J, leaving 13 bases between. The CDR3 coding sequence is TGTGCCAGCAGCCCTAGACAGGAAGGCAATCAGCCCCAGCATTTT. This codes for CASSPRQEGNQPQHF.

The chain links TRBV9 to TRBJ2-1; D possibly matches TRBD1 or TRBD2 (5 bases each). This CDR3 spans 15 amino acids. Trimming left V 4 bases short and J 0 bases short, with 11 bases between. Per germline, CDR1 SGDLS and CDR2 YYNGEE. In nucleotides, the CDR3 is TGTGCCAGCAGCCCTCGGGACCACTCCTACAATGAGCAGTTCTTC. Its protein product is CASSPRDHSYNEQFF.

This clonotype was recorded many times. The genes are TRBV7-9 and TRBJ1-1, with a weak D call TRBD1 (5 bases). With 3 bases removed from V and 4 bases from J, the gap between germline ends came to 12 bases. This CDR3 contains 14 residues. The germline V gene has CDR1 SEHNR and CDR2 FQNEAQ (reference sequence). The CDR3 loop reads CASSLQGSGTEAFF. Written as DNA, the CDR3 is TGTGCCAGCAGCTTGCAGGGCTCGGGCACTGAAGCTTTCTTT.